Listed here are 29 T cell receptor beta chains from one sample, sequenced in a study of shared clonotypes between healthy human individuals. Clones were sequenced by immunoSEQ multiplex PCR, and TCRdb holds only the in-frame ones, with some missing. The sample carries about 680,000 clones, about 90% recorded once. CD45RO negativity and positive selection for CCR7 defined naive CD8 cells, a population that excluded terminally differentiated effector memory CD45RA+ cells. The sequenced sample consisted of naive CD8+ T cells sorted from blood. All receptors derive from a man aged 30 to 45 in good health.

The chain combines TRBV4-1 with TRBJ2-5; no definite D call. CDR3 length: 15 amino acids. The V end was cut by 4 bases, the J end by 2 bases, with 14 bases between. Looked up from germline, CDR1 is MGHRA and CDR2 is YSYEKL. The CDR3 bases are TGCGCCAGCAGCCTAGTTGACACCAGGCAAGAGACCCAGTACTTC. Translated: CASSLVDTRQETQYF.

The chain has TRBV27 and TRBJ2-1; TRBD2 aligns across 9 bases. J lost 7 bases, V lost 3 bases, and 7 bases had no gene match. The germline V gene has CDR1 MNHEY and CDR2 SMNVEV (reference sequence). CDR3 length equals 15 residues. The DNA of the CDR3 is TGTGCCAGCAGTTTCACCCTAGCGGGACCAAATGAGCAGTTCTTC. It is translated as CASSFTLAGPNEQFF.

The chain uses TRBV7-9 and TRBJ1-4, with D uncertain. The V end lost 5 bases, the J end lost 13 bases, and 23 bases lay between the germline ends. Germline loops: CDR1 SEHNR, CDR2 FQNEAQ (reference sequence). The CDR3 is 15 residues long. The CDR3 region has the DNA TGTGCCAGCAGCGGGAAGGCACTGCGGCCGTCAAGACTGTTTTTT. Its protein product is CASSGKALRPSRLFF.

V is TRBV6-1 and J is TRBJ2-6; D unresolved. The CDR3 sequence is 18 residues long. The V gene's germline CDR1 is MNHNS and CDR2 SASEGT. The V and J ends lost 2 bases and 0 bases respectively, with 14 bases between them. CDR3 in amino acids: CASSERQVWSSGANVLTF. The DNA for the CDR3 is TGTGCCAGCAGTGAAAGGCAGGTTTGGTCCTCTGGGGCCAACGTCCTGACTTTC.

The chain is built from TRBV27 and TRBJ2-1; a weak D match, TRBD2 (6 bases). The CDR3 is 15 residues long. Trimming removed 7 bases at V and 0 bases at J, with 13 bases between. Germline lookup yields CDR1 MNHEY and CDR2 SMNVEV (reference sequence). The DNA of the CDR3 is TGTGCCAGCACCCGCGGGGAGAGCTCCTACAATGAGCAGTTCTTC. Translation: CASTRGESSYNEQFF.

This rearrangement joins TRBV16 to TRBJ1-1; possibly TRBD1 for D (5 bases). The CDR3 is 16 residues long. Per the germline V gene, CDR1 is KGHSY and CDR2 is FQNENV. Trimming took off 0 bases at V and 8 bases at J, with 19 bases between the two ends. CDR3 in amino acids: CASSQSAGKYSSEAFF. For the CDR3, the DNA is TGTGCCAGCAGCCAATCCGCAGGGAAATATTCCTCCGAAGCTTTCTTT. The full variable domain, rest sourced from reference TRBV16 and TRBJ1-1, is GEEVAQTPKHLVRGEGQKAKLYCAPIKGHSYVFWYQQVLKNEFKFLISFQNENVFDETGMPKERFSAKCLPNSPCSLEIQATKLEDSAVYFCASSQSAGKYSSEAFFGQGTRLTVV.

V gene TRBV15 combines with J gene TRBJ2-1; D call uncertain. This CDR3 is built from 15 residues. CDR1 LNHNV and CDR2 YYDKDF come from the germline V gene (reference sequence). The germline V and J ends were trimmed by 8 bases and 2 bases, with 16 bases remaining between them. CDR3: CATLNRAEPYNEQFF. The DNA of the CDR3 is TGTGCCACCCTCAATCGGGCGGAACCCTACAATGAGCAGTTCTTC.

The CDR3 coding sequence is TGTGCCAGCAGCTCCCGGGACTCCAGCTACAATGAGCAGTTCTTC. This translates into CASSSRDSSYNEQFF. The rearrangement links TRBV7-8 to TRBJ2-1, with D perhaps TRBD2 (6 bases). The CDR3 sequence is 15 residues long. Germline CDR1 reads SGHVS; CDR2 reads FQNEAQ. V dropped 4 bases and J dropped 3 bases, with 13 bases sitting between them.

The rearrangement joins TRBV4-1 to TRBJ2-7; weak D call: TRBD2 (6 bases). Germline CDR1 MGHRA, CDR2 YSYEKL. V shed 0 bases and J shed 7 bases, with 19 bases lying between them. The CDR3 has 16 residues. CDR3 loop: CASSQEPGLSLEEQYF. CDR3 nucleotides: TGCGCCAGCAGCCAAGAACCGGGACTTAGCTTGGAAGAGCAGTACTTC.

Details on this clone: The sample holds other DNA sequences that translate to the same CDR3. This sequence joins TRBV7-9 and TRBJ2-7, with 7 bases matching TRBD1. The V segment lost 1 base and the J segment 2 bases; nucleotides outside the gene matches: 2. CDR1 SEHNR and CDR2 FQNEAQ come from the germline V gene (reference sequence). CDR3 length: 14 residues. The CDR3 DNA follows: TGTGCCAGCAGCTTAGGGACAGGCCCCTACGAGCAGTACTTC. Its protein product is CASSLGTGPYEQYF.

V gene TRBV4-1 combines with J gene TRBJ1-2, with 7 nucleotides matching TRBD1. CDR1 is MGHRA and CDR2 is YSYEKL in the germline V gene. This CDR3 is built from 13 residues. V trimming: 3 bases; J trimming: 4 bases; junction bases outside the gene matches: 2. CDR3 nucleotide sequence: TGCGCCAGCAGCCAGCGGGACAGCTATGGCTACACCTTC. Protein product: CASSQRDSYGYTF.

Written as DNA, the CDR3 is TGTGCCAGCAGTATGAACAGGGGAAATCAGCCCCAGCATTTT. The encoded protein is CASSMNRGNQPQHF. The chain couples TRBV27 to TRBJ1-5, with TRBD1 identical over 7 bases. With V trimmed by 5 bases and J by 4 bases, 5 bases remained unmatched. The CDR3 loop spans 14 amino acids. The germline gives CDR1 MNHEY, CDR2 SMNVEV (reference sequence).

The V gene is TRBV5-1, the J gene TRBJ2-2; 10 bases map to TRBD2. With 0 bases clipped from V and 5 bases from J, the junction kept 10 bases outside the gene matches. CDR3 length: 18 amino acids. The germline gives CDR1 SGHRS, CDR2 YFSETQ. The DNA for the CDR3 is TGCGCCAGCAGCTTGGCCAGCGGGAGGGCCATTGAAACCGGGGAGCTGTTTTTT. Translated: CASSLASGRAIETGELFF. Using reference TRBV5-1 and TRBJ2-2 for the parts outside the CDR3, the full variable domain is KAGVTQTPRYLIKTRGQQVTLSCSPISGHRSVSWYQQTPGQGLQFLFEYFSETQRNKGNFPGRFSGRQFSNSRSEMNVSTLELGDSALYLCASSLASGRAIETGELFFGEGSRLTVL.

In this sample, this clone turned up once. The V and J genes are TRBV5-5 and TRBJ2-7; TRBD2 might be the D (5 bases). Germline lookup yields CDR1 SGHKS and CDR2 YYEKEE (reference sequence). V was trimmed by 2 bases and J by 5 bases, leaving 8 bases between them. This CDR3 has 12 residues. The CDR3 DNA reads TGTGCCAGCAGCTTCGGGATGGACGAGCAGTACTTC. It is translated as CASSFGMDEQYF.

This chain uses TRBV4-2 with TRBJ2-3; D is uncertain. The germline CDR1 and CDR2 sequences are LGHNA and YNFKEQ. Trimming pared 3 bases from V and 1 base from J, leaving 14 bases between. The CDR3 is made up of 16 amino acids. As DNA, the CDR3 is TGTGCCAGCAGCCAGGCCCCGGCTTTGGGCACAGATACGCAGTATTTT. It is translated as CASSQAPALGTDTQYF.

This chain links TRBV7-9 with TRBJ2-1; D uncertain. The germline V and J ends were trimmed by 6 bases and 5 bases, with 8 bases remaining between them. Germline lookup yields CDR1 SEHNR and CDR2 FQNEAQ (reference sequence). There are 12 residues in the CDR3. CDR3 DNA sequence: TGTGCCAGCAGTCATTCCGACAATGAGCAGTTCTTC. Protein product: CASSHSDNEQFF.

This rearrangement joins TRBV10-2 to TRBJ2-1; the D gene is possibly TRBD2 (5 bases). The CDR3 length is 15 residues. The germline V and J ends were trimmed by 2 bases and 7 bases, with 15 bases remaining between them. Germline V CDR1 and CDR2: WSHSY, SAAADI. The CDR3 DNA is TGCGCCAGCAGTGAGCGCCTGGGAGTTCGGAATGAGCAGTTCTTC. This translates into CASSERLGVRNEQFF.

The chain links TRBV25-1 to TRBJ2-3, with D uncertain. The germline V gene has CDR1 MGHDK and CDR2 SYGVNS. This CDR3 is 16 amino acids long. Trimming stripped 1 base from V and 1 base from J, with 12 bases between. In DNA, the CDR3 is TGTGCCAGCAGTGAATCCAACCGGAAAGGCACAGATACGCAGTATTTT. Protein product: CASSESNRKGTDTQYF.

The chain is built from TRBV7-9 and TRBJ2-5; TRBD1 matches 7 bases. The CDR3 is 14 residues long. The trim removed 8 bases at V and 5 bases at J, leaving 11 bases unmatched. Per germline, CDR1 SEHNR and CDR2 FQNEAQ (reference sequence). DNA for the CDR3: TGTGCCAGCCAGGGGGATGAGGAGTGGGAGACCCAGTACTTC. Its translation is CASQGDEEWETQYF.

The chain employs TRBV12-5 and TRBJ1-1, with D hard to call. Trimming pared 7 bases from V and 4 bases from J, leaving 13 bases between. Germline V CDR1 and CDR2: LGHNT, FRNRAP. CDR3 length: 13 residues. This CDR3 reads CASALNPSTEAFF. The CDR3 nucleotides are TGTGCTAGTGCCCTGAACCCCTCCACTGAAGCTTTCTTT.

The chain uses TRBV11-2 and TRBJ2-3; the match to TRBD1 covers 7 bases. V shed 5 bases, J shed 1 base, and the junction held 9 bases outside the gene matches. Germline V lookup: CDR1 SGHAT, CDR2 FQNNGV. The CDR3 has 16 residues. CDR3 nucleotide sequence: TGTGCCAGCAGCGCCTCTACCGGGACAGGCACAGATACGCAGTATTTT. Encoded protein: CASSASTGTGTDTQYF.

CDR3 amino acids: CASISVTDTQYF. CDR3 nucleotide sequence: TGTGCCAGCATTTCCGTCACAGATACGCAGTATTTT. The V gene is TRBV27, the J gene TRBJ2-3; D gene ambiguous. Germline loops: CDR1 MNHEY, CDR2 SMNVEV (reference sequence). Trimming left V 7 bases short and J 2 bases short, with 7 bases between. The CDR3 has 12 residues.

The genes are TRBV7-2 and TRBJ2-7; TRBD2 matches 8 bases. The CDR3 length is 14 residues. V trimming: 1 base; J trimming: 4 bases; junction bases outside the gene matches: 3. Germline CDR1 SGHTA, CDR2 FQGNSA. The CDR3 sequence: CASSLGGLGYEQYF. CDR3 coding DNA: TGTGCCAGCAGCTTAGGGGGACTAGGATACGAGCAGTACTTC.

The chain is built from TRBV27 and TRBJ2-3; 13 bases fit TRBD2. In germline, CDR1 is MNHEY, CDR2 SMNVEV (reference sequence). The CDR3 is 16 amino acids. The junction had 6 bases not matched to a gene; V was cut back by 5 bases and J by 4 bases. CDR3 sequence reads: CASSPGTSGTADTQYF. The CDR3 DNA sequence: TGTGCCAGCAGTCCCGGGACTAGCGGGACTGCAGATACGCAGTATTTT.

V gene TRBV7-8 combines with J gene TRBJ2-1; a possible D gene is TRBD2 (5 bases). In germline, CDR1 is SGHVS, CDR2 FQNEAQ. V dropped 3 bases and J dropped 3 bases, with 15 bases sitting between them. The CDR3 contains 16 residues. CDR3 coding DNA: TGTGCCAGCAGCTTGAGTCGCCTAGCCGGCTACAATGAGCAGTTCTTC. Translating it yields CASSLSRLAGYNEQFF.

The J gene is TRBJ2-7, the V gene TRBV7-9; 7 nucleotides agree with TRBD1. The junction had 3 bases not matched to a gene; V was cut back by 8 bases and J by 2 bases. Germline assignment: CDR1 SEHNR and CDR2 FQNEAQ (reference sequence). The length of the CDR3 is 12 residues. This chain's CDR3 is CASAGTAYEQYF. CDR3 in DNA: TGTGCCAGCGCTGGGACAGCCTACGAGCAGTACTTC. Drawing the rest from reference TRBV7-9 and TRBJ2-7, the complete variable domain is DTGVSQNPRHKITKRGQNVTFRCDPISEHNRLYWYRQTLGQGPEFLTYFQNEAQLEKSRLLSDRFSAERPKGSFSTLEIQRTEQGDSAMYLCASAGTAYEQYFGPGTRLTVT.

The CDR3 nucleotides are TGCAGCGTAGTTCCCTCTAGCGGGGGTTCCTACAATGAGCAGTTCTTC. It specifies CSVVPSSGGSYNEQFF. J is TRBJ2-1 and V is TRBV29-1; TRBD2 matches 10 bases. V shed 6 bases and J 1 base; nucleotides not matched to a gene: 9. In germline, CDR1 is SQVTM, CDR2 ANQGSEA. The CDR3 length is 16 residues.

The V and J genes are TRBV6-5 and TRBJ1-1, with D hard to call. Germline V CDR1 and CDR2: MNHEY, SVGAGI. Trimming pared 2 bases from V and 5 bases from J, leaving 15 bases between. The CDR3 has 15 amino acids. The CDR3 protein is CASSYVATFGTEAFF. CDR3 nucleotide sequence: TGTGCCAGCAGTTACGTCGCCACCTTCGGGACTGAAGCTTTCTTT.

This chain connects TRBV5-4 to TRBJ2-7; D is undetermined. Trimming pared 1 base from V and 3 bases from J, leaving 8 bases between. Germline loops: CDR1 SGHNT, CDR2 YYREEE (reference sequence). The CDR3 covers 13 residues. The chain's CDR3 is CASSLSGFYEQYF. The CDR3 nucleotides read TGTGCCAGCAGCTTGTCGGGTTTCTACGAGCAGTACTTC.